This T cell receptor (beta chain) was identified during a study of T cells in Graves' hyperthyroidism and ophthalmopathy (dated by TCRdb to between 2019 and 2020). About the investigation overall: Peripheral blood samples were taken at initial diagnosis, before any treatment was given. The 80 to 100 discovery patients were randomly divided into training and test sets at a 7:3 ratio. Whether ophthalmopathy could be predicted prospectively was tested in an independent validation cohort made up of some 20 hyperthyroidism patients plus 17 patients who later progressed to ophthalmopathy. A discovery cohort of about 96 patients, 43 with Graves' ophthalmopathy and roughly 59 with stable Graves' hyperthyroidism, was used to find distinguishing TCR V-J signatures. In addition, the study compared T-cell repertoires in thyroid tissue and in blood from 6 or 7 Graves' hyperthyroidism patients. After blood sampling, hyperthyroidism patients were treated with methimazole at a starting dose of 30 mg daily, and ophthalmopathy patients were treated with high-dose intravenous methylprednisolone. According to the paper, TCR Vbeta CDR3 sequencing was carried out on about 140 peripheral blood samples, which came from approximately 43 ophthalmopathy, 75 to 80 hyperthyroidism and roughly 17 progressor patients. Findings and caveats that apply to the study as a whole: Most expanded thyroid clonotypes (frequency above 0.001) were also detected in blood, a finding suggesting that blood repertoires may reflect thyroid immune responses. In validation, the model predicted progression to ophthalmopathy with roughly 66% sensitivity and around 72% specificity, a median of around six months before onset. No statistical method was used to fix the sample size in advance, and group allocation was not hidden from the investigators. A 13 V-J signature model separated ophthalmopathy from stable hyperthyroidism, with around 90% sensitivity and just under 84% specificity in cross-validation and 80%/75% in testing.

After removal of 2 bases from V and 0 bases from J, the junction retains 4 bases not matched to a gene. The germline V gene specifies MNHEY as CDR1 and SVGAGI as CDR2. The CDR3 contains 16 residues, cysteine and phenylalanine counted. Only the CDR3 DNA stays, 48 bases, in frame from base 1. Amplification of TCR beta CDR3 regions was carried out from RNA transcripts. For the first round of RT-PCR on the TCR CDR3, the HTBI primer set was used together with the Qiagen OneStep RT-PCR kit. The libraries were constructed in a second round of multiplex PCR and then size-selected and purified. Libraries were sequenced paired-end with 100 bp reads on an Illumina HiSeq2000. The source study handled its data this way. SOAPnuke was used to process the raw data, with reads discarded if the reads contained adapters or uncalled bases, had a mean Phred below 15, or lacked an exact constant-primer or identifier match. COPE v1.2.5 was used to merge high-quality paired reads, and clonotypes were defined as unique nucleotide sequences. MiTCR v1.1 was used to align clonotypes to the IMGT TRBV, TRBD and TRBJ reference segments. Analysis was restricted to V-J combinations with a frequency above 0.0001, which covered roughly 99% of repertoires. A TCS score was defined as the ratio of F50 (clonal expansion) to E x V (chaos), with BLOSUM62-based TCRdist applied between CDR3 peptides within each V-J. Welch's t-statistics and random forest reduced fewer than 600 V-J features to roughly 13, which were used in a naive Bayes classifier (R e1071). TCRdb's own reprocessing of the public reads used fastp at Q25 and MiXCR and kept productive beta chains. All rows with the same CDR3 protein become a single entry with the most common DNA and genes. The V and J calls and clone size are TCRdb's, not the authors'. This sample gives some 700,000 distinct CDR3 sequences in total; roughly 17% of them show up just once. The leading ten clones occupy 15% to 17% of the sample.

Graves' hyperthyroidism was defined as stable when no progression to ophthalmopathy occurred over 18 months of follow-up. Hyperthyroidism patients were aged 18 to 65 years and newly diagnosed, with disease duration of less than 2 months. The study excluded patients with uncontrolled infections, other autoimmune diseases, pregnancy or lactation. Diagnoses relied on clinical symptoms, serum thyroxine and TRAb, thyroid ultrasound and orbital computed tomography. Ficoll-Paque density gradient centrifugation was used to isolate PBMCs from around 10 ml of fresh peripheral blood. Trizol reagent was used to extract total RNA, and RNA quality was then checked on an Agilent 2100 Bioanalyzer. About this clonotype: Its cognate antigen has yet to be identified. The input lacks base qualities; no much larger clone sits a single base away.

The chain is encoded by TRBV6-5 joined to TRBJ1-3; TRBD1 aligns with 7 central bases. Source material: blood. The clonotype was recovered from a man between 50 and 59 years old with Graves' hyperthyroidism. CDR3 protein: CASSYDGTASGNTIYF. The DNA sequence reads TGTGCCAGCAGTTACGACGGGACAGCCTCTGGAAACACCATATATTTT.